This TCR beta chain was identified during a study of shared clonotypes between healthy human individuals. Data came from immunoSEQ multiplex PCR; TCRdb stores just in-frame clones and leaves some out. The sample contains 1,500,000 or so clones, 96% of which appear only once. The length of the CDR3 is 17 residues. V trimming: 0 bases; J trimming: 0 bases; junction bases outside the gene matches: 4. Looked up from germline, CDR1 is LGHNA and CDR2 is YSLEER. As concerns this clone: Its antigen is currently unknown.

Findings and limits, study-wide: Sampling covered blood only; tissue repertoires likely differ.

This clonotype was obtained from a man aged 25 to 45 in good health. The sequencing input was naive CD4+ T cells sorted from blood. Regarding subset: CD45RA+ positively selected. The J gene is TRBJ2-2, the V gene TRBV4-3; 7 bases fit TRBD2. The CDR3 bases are TGCGCCAGCAGCCAAGATACCCTAGCGGCGAACACCGGGGAGCTGTTTTTT. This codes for CASSQDTLAANTGELFF.